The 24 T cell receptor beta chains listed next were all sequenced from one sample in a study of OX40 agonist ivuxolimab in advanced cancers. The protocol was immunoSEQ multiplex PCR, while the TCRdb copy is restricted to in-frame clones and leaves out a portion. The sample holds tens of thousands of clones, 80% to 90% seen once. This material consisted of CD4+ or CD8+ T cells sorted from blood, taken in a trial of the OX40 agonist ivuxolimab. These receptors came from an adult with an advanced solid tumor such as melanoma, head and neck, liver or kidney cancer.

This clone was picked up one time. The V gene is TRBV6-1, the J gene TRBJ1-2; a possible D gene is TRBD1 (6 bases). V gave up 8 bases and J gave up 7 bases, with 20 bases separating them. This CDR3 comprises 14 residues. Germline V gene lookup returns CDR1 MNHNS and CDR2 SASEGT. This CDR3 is CASRGGPGGSGYTF. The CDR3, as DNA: TGTGCCAGCCGTGGGGGCCCAGGAGGAAGTGGCTACACCTTC.

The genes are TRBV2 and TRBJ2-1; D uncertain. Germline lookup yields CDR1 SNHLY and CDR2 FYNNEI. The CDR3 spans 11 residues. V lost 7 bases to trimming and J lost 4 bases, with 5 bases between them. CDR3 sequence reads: CASTRYNEQFF. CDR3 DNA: TGTGCCAGCACAAGGTACAATGAGCAGTTCTTC.

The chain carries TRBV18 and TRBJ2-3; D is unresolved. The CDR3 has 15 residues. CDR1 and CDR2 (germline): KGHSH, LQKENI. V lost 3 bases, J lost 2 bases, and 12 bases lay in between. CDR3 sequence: CASSPSAVPTDTQYF. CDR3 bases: TGTGCCAGCTCACCTTCGGCAGTCCCCACAGATACGCAGTATTTT.

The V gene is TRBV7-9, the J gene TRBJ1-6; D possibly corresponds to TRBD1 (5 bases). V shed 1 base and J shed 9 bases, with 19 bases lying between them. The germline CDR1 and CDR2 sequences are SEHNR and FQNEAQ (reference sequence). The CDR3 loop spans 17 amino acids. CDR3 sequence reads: CASSLVPSGLSTSPLHF. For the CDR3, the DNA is TGTGCCAGCAGCTTAGTCCCCTCGGGACTGTCGACTTCACCCCTCCACTTT. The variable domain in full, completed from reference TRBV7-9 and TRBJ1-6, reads DTGVSQNPRHKITKRGQNVTFRCDPISEHNRLYWYRQTLGQGPEFLTYFQNEAQLEKSRLLSDRFSAERPKGSFSTLEIQRTEQGDSAMYLCASSLVPSGLSTSPLHFGNGTRLTVT.

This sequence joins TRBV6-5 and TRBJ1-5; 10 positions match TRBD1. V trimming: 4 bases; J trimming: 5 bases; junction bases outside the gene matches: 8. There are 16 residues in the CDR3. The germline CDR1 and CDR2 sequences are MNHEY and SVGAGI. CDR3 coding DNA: TGTGCCAGCAGTTCAGGACAGGGGGGTAGTTATCAGCCCCAGCATTTT. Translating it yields CASSSGQGGSYQPQHF.

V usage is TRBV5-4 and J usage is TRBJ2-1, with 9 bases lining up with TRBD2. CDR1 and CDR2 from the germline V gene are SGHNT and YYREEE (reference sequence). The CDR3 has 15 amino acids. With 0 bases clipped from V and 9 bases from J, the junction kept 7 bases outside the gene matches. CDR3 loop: CASSLGLADDVEQFF. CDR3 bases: TGTGCCAGCAGCTTGGGACTAGCGGACGATGTTGAGCAGTTCTTC.

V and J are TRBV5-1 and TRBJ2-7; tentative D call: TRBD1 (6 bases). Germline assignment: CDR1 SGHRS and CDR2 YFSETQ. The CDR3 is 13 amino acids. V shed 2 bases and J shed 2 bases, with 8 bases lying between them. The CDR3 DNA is TGCGCCAGCAGCTTTCAGGGGCCCTACGAGCAGTACTTC. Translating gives CASSFQGPYEQYF.

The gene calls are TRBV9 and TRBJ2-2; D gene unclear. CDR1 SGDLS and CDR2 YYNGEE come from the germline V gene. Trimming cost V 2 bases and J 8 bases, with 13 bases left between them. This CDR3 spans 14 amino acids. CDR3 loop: CASSVSGISGELFF. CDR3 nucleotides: TGTGCCAGCAGCGTTAGTGGGATATCGGGGGAGCTGTTTTTT.

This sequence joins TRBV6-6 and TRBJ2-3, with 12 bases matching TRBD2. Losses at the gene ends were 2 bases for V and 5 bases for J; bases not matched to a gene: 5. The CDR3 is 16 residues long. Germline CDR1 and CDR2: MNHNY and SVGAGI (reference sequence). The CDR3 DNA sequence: TGTGCCAGCAGTTACCGCCTAGCGGGAGGGGAAGATACGCAGTATTTT. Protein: CASSYRLAGGEDTQYF.

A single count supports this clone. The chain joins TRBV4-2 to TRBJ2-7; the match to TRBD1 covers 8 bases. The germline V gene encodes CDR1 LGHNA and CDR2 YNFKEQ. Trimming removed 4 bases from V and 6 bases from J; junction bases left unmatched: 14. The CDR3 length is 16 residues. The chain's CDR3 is CASSPHLRTGSGEQYF. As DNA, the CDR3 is TGTGCCAGCAGCCCCCACCTCAGGACAGGGTCCGGCGAGCAGTACTTC.

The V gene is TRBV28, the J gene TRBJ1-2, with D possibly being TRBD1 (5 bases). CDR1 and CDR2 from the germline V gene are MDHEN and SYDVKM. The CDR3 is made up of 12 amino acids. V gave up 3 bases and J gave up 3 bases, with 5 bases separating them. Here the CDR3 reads CASSLTDYGYTF. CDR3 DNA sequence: TGTGCCAGCAGTTTGACAGACTATGGCTACACCTTC.

In nucleotides, the CDR3 is TGTGCCAGCAGCAACCAGCGGGGGCCCGGGGAGACCCAGTACTTC. Its translation is CASSNQRGPGETQYF. V usage is TRBV21-1 and J usage is TRBJ2-5; the table calls TRBD2, which could not be checked here. TRBV21-1 is designated a pseudogene. The length of the CDR3 is 15 residues.

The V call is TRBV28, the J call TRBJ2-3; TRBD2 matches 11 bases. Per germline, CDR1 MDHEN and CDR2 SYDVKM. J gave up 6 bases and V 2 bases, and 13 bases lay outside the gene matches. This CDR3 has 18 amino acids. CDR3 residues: CASSLDFRLAGSRDTQYF. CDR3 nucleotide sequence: TGTGCCAGCAGTTTAGACTTTCGACTAGCGGGGTCCCGGGATACGCAGTATTTT.

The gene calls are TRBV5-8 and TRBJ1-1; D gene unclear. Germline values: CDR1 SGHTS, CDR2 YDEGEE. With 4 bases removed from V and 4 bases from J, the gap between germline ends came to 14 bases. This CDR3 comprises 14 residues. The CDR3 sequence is CASSLRAGITEAFF. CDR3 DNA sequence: TGTGCCAGCAGCCTAAGGGCGGGGATCACTGAAGCTTTCTTT. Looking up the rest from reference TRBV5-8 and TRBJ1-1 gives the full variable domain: EAGVTQSPTHLIKTRGQQATLRCSPISGHTSVYWYQQALGLGLQFLLWYDEGEERNRGNFPPRFSGRQFPNYSSELNVNALELEDSALYLCASSLRAGITEAFFGQGTRLTVV.

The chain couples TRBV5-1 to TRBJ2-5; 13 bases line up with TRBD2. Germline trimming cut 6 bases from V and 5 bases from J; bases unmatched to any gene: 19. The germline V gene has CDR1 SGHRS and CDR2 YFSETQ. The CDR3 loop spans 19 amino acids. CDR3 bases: TGCGCCAGCAAAAGCCCCGATAAACTAGCGGGAGGGCCGAGTGAGACCCAGTACTTC. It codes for CASKSPDKLAGGPSETQYF. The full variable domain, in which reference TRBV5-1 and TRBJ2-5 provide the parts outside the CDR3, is KAGVTQTPRYLIKTRGQQVTLSCSPISGHRSVSWYQQTPGQGLQFLFEYFSETQRNKGNFPGRFSGRQFSNSRSEMNVSTLELGDSALYLCASKSPDKLAGGPSETQYFGPGTRLLVL.

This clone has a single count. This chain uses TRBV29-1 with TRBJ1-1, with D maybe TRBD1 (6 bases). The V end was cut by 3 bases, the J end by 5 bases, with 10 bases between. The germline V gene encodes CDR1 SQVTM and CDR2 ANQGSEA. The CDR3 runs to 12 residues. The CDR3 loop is CSVDGTRTEAFF. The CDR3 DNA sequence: TGCAGCGTTGATGGGACAAGGACTGAAGCTTTCTTT.

CDR3 sequence reads: CASSFRTAYSGANVLTF. The CDR3 DNA follows: TGCGCCAGCAGCTTCAGGACCGCCTACTCTGGGGCCAACGTCCTGACTTTC. The chain combines TRBV5-1 with TRBJ2-6; D remains ambiguous. This CDR3 spans 17 amino acids. Germline CDR1 is SGHRS and CDR2 is YFSETQ. Between the trimmed V and J ends, which lost 2 bases and 0 bases, there was a span of 12 bases.

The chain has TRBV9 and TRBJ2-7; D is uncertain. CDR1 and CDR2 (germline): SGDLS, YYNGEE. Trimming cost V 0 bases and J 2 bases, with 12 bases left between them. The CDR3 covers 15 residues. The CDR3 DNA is TGTGCCAGCAGCGTAGGCGATAGTCTCCCCTACGAGCAGTACTTC. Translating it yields CASSVGDSLPYEQYF.

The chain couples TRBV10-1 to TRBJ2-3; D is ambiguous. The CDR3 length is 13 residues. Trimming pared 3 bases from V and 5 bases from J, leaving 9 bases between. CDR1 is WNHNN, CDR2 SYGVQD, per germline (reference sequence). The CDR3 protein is CASSDPLGDTQYF. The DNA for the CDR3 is TGCGCCAGCAGTGACCCTCTGGGAGATACGCAGTATTTT.

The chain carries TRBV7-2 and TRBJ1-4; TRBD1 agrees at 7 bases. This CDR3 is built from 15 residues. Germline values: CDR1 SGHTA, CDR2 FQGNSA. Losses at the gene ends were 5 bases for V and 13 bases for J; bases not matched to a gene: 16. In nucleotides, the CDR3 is TGTGCCAGCAGCCGGACAGGTGGGGTTATAGACGGACTGTTTTTT. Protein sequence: CASSRTGGVIDGLFF.

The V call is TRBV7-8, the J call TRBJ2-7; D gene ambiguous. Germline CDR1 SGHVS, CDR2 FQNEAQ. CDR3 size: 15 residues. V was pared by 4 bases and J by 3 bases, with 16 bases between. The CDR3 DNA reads TGTGCCAGCAGCTCAACACGTCCTACTTTCTACGAGCAGTACTTC. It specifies CASSSTRPTFYEQYF.

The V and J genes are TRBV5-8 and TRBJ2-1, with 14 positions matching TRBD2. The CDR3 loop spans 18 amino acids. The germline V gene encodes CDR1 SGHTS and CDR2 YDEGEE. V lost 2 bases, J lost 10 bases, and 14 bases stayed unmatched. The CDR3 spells CASSFLGLAGVVVDEQFF. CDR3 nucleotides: TGTGCCAGCAGCTTTTTGGGACTAGCGGGAGTTGTTGTCGACGAGCAGTTCTTC.

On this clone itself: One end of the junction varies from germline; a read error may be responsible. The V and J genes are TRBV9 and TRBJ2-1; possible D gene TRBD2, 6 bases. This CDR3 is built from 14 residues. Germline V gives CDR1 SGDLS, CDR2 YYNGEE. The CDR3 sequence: CASTVGLAKNEQFF. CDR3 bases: TGTGCCAGCACCGTAGGTCTAGCGAAGAATGAGCAGTTCTTC.

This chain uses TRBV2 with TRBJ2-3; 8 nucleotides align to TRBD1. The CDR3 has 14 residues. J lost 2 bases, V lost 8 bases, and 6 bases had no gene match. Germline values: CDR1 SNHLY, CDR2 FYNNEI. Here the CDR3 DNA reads TGTGCCAGCTCTGGGACAGGAAACACAGATACGCAGTATTTT. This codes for CASSGTGNTDTQYF.